The T cell receptor (beta chain) under discussion was sequenced for a study of CXCR3-negative and CXCR3-positive naive CD8 T cells. Study background: Per library, roughly 1.6 +/- 0.3 million reads; roughly 150 million TRB reads overall.

As regards this clonotype: No antigen is known for it.

Whole-study findings and limits: Relative to memory CD8+ cells, whose diversity was much lower, both naive subsets had comparably high diversity. TRB CDR3s were more hydrophobic in CXCR3-positive than in CXCR3-negative naive cells.

The study made its TRB cDNA libraries by 5' RACE, adding UMI labels. TCRdb re-called the 5' RACE reads and shows each CDR3 protein once, DNA omitted. This sample carries some 48,000 distinct CDR3 sequences, with 2% to 2.5% going to the ten biggest clones. CDR3 length equals 13 residues. Germline V lookup: CDR1 LGHNA, CDR2 YNFKEQ. In triplicate, each CD8+ T cell subset was sorted at under 350,000 cells per replicate. This sequence originates from a human donor in good health. Some clones in this sample may be carry-over from other donors' samples. V usage is TRBV4-2 and J usage is TRBJ2-1; checking the TCRdb D call of TRBD2 is not possible without DNA. The sample consisted of naive CXCR3- CD8+ T cells from blood. The sample's subset: CD45RO-CCR7+CD27+CD95- naive CD8+ T cells lacking CXCR3 (TNR3-). The CDR3 protein is CATGSGGVNEQFF.